This T cell receptor (beta chain) was recorded in a study of T cell repertoires in MIS-A myocarditis. TCRdb's table, derived via immunoSEQ multiplex PCR, lists solely in-frame clones and lacks some. The sample includes 13,000 to 15,000 clones, around 69% seen only once; the top ten take around 60%. CDR1 and CDR2 (germline): SGDLS, YYNGEE. The CDR3 has 18 amino acids. V lost 0 bases and J lost 0, with 16 bases in between. The sequencing input was left ventricle heart tissue obtained at autopsy. The gene calls are TRBV9 and TRBJ1-3; D is ambiguous. This clonotype was sampled from a man aged 18 to 29 with fulminant myocarditis from multisystem inflammatory syndrome in adults (MIS-A) after COVID-19. Here the CDR3 DNA reads TGTGCCAGCAGCGTAGCGACGGGCGGCTGGACCTCTGGAAACACCATATATTTT. Protein product: CASSVATGGWTSGNTIYF.